This TCR beta chain was found in a study of control samples from healthy donors and cancer patients. The CDR3 is 14 amino acids. The germline gives CDR1 LNHDA, CDR2 SQIVND (reference sequence). Trimming removed 4 bases at V and 5 bases at J, with 14 bases between. Assay used: immunoSEQ multiplex PCR; TCRdb lists only in-frame clones, some missing. The sample has 100,000 to 150,000 clones; about 90% are singletons. Sequenced sample: blood. This chain links TRBV19 with TRBJ2-5; D remains unclear. This sequence originates from a man aged 60 to 75 in good health. CDR3 residues: CASSKPGLRETQYF. In nucleotides, the CDR3 is TGTGCCAGTAGTAAGCCCGGGTTAAGGGAGACCCAGTACTTC. The entire variable domain, with the rest obtained from reference TRBV19 and TRBJ2-5, is as follows: DGGITQSPKYLFRKEGQNVTLSCEQNLNHDAMYWYRQDPGQGLRLIYYSQIVNDFQKGDIAEGYSVSREKKESFPLTVTSAQKNPTAFYLCASSKPGLRETQYFGPGTRLLVL.